The T cell receptor (beta chain) under discussion was sequenced for a study of blood T cell repertoires in COVID-19. Looking at the study overall: Acute and convalescent COVID-19 specimens originated in the United States, Italy and Spain. The cDNA or gDNA used as material had been derived from T cells, B-cell-depleted T cells, or PBMCs.

Under the authors' procedure: Quantification of nucleated cells was approximated via reference gene primer amplification. Some clones are missing from TCRdb's copy, which holds only in-frame ones; the method was immunoSEQ multiplex PCR. The DNA was the basis for D and trimming; V, J and clone size are from that table. The sample includes about 190,000 clones, 65% to 80% of them seen just once. The CDR3 extends over 14 amino acids. The V and J ends lost 2 bases and 7 bases respectively, with 15 bases between them. Germline values: CDR1 SGHTA, CDR2 FQGNSA. Sequences were obtained from peripheral blood. The sequence came from a middle-aged man who had recovered from COVID-19. The chain combines TRBV7-2 with TRBJ2-7; D may be TRBD1 (6 bases). CDR3 loop: CASSLMTGSGEQYF. CDR3 sequence (DNA): TGTGCCAGCAGCTTAATGACAGGATCTGGGGAGCAGTACTTC.